A single T cell receptor beta chain is shown here with its context. This CDR3 has 15 amino acids. Trimming cost V 4 bases and J 0 bases; bases outside gene matches: 3. Germline CDR1 is LGHNT and CDR2 is FRNRAP. These data are taken from a study of blood T cell repertoires in COVID-19. Study in general: Sites in the United States, Italy and Spain provided acute and convalescent COVID-19 samples. T cells, B-cell-depleted T cells, or PBMCs supplied cDNA or gDNA.

Original data processing: Nucleated cell counts were estimated from reference gene primer amplification. Using immunoSEQ multiplex PCR, the repertoire was profiled, and TCRdb retains in-frame clones only, with some absent. The DNA was the basis for D and trimming; V, J and clone size are from that table. Found here are about 66,000 clones, about 90% of them singletons; the top ten hold approximately 1.3%. The rearrangement joins TRBV12-5 to TRBJ2-1; 7 bases line up with TRBD1. Sequenced material: peripheral blood. The TCR was taken from a man aged 60 to 75 with acute or convalescent COVID-19. CDR3 DNA: TGTGCTAGTGGTTCGGGACAGAGCTCCTACAATGAGCAGTTCTTC. Translation: CASGSGQSSYNEQFF.